This TCR beta chain was identified in a study of blood T cell repertoires in COVID-19. Across the study: Sites in the United States, Italy and Spain provided acute and convalescent COVID-19 samples.

The data were produced by immunoSEQ multiplex PCR, yet TCRdb's version contains in-frame clones alone and is incomplete. The sample shows a few hundred thousand clones, 80% to 90% of them seen only once. CDR1 and CDR2 from the germline V gene are LNHDA and SQIVND (reference sequence). V gave up 5 bases and J gave up 4 bases; unmatched junction bases: 8. The CDR3 runs to 15 residues. Recruitment covered roughly 24 US areas and drew participants whose ages spanned about 18 to 90 years. In Cohort 3, a recovered donor had either two negative PCRs, clearance, or symptom resolution. Sequences were obtained from PBMCs or T cells enriched from blood (not recorded which). The source of this sequence is a woman in her fifties or sixties who had recovered from COVID-19. The rearrangement links TRBV19 to TRBJ1-2, with TRBD1 identical over 9 bases. CDR3 sequence reads: CASSVQGALVYGYTF. CDR3 nucleotides: TGTGCCAGTAGTGTACAGGGGGCGCTTGTCTATGGCTACACCTTC.